This TCR beta chain was recovered during a study of T cells in Graves' hyperthyroidism and ophthalmopathy. Findings and limits, study-wide: The model identified upcoming ophthalmopathy a median 6.5 months ahead of onset.

As for this clonotype: Its matching antigen is unknown. The junction does not match germline at one end; this may be a read error.

Using RNA transcripts as the source, TCR beta CDR3 regions were amplified. Using the HTBI primer set, a first-round RT-PCR was run on the TCR CDR3. TCRdb fed the multiplex PCR reads into MiXCR, producing one record per CDR3 protein. The sample lists about 770,000 distinct CDR3 sequences; 15% to 20% were seen once. Hyperthyroidism patients were newly diagnosed, had disease duration under 2 months, and were aged 18 to 65 years. Researchers barred patients who had uncontrolled infection, other autoimmune disease, pregnancy or lactation. PBMCs were sourced from 9 to 10 ml fresh peripheral blood. This CDR3 spans 12 amino acids.

Sequencing was performed on blood. This receptor was identified in a woman in her fifties or sixties with Graves' hyperthyroidism that later progressed to Graves' ophthalmopathy. This chain uses TRBV12-3 or TRBV12-4 with TRBJ1-1, with no clear D. The CDR3 protein is CASLPLNSEAFF. CDR3 DNA sequence: TGTGCCAGCCTACCGTTGAACTCTGAAGCTTTCTTT.